This is a list of T cell receptor beta chains from one sample in a study of regulatory T cells in long-lasting Graves disease. From the multiplex PCR reads, TCRdb called clonotypes with MiXCR, one entry per CDR3 protein. The table has more than 450,000 distinct CDR3 sequences, more than 10% seen once. These data were also filed under a second study, of T cells in Graves' hyperthyroidism and ophthalmopathy.

This sample comprised peripheral blood mononuclear cells (PBMCs), obtained at new diagnosis, from a patient treated with antithyroid drugs. Source of these receptors: a woman in her twenties or thirties with Graves disease. Both conserved end residues are part of each CDR3. The D gene is left open where the match is weak. Clone sizes are given selectively: once, few, many, or a class where the clone is expanded.

TRBJ2-6 many TRBD1 TRBV29-1 TGCAGCGCAACTGGACAGGGTGCTATCTCTGGGGCCAACGTCCTGACTTTC CSATGQGAISGANVLTF
TRBJ2-7 few TRBD2 TRBV10-2 TGCGCCACAATGGGGCTAGCGGGCAGCTACGAGCAGTACTTC CATMGLAGSYEQYF
TRBJ1-2 many TRBD1 TRBV28 TGTGCCAGCAGCCTGGACAGGGATTACTATGGCTACACCTTC CASSLDRDYYGYTF
TRBJ2-5 many . TRBV28 TGTGCCAGCAGCTCAGGAGGGAGGGAGACCCAGTACTTC CASSSGGRETQYF
TRBJ1-4 many . TRBV5-6 TGTGCCAGCAGCTCTTTCGCTGTTGGCCTGGACGCGGAAAAACTGTTTTTT CASSSFAVGLDAEKLFF
TRBJ1-1 many . TRBV11-2 TGTGCCAGCAGCCGGGGGGGGGCTGGAAAGGGCACTGAAGCTTTCTTT CASSRGGAGKGTEAFF
TRBJ2-2 . TRBD2 TRBV7-7 TGTGCCAGCAGCTTACAACTAGCGGACACCGGGGAGCTGTTTTTT CASSLQLADTGELFF
TRBJ2-3 . TRBD2 TRBV27 TGTGCCAGCAGTTCTTCCCATCCTCTGACTAGCGGGTCGGTGGATACGCAGTATTTT CASSSSHPLTSGSVDTQYF
TRBJ2-7 . . TRBV4-3 TGCGCCAGCAGCCAAATTCTAGGGTCCCACTACGAGCAGTACTTC CASSQILGSHYEQYF
TRBJ1-2 few . TRBV11-2 TGTGCCAGCAGCTTAGCTCCGGGTGCTGGGTATGGCTACACCTTC CASSLAPGAGYGYTF
TRBJ2-7 few TRBD2 TRBV5-5 TGTGCCAGCAGCCAAGATCCCCGACTAGCGGGACTTCGAGAGCAGTACTTC CASSQDPRLAGLREQYF
TRBJ2-1 many . TRBV7-2 TGTGCCAGCAGCTTCCGGTCAGAATCTAGGGGCTCCTACAATGAGCAGTTCTTC CASSFRSESRGSYNEQFF
TRBJ2-7 few TRBD2 TRBV7-9 TGTGCCAGCACCTTCAAGGCGGGACTAGCGGGAGTAAATACGGAAGAGCAGTACTTC CASTFKAGLAGVNTEEQYF
TRBJ2-1 many . TRBV20-1 TGCAGTGCTAGTAAGACTATCGGAAGATACAATGAGCAGTTCTTC CSASKTIGRYNEQFF
TRBJ2-7 many . TRBV2 TGTGCCAGCAGTTTGACAGACTACGAGCAGTACTTC CASSLTDYEQYF
TRBJ1-5 many . TRBV19 TGTGCCAGTAGTATGTGGATAAGGGGAAATCAGCCCCAGCATTTT CASSMWIRGNQPQHF
TRBJ2-1 many TRBD1 TRBV24-1 TGTGCCACCAGTGACGGAATGACAGGGCGCCCCTACAATGAGCAGTTCTTC CATSDGMTGRPYNEQFF
TRBJ2-7 many . TRBV11-2 TGTGCCAGCAGCTTAGATCTAGTGGGGCTGACCTACGAGCAGTACTTC CASSLDLVGLTYEQYF